A selection of T cell receptor beta chains follows, all from one sample in a study of blood T cell repertoires in COVID-19. Some clones are missing from TCRdb's copy, which holds only in-frame ones; the method was immunoSEQ multiplex PCR. This sample has around 70,000 clones; around 90% occur once, and the top ten carry 6% to 9.5%. The sample comprised peripheral blood. These receptors all come from a human donor in a cohort sampled during active COVID-19. CDR3s include the opening cysteine and the closing phenylalanine or tryptophan. A D gene is named only where the DNA matches it firmly. Not every row has a clone size; where given, it reads once, few, many or a size class.

cdr3_length	j_call	d_call	v_call	clone_size	cdr3_nt	cdr3_aa
13	TRBJ1-5	.	TRBV6-2/TRBV6-3	.	TGTGCCAGCAGTTACGCACAGAATCAGCCCCAGCATTTT	CASSYAQNQPQHF
13	TRBJ2-1	.	TRBV11-3	.	TGTGCCAGCAGTTCTCAGGCCTACAATGAGCAGTTCTTC	CASSSQAYNEQFF
13	TRBJ2-3	.	TRBV6-5	.	TGTGCCAGCAGGAACGGGGTCACAGATACGCAGTATTTT	CASRNGVTDTQYF
18	TRBJ2-5	TRBD2	TRBV5-1	.	TGCGCCAGCAGCTTCTCACCCTTAGCGGGGGGCCAATTGGAGACCCAGTACTTC	CASSFSPLAGGQLETQYF
16	TRBJ2-1	.	TRBV4-3	few	TGCGCCAGCAGCCAAGATTCCGGGAGCTCCTACAATGAGCAGTTCTTC	CASSQDSGSSYNEQFF
16	TRBJ2-5	TRBD2	TRBV18	.	TGTGCCAGCTCACCCTCTAGCGGAAGCCAAGGGGAGACCCAGTACTTC	CASSPSSGSQGETQYF
15	TRBJ1-6	TRBD1	TRBV7-8	.	TGTGCCAGCAGCCGAGACAGGGGGGGGAATTCACCCCTCCACTTT	CASSRDRGGNSPLHF
16	TRBJ2-1	.	TRBV10-3	.	TGTGCCATCAGTGAGGGGAGCCAGGGGCCCAGGGATGAGCAGTTCTTC	CAISEGSQGPRDEQFF
12	TRBJ2-7	.	TRBV28	.	TGTGCCAGCAGGGCGGGTTCCCACGAGCAGTACTTC	CASRAGSHEQYF
14	TRBJ2-4	.	TRBV6-1	.	TGTGCCAGCAGTGAAGCAGGACCGGAGGACATTCAGTACTTC	CASSEAGPEDIQYF
13	TRBJ1-1	.	TRBV5-1	.	TGCGCCAGCAGCGCGACAGGGAACACTGAAGCTTTCTTT	CASSATGNTEAFF
13	TRBJ2-5	.	TRBV6-5	.	TGTGCCAGCAGTTCCCCGGGACTAGAGACCCAGTACTTC	CASSSPGLETQYF
16	TRBJ1-1	.	TRBV9	.	TGTGCCAGCAGCAACGACAGATACCAGCTGAACACTGAAGCTTTCTTT	CASSNDRYQLNTEAFF
13	TRBJ1-1	.	TRBV14	.	TGTGCCAGCAGCCAAACGGGGATCACTGAAGCTTTCTTT	CASSQTGITEAFF
13	TRBJ1-5	.	TRBV5-5	few	TGTGCCAGCAGCTTTGACAGGAATCAGCCCCAGCATTTT	CASSFDRNQPQHF
17	TRBJ2-3	TRBD2	TRBV4-1	.	TGCGCCAGCAGCCAAGAATTTGCGGGGGTGAGCACAGATACGCAGTATTTT	CASSQEFAGVSTDTQYF
13	TRBJ1-2	.	TRBV5-1	.	TGCGCCAGCAGCTTGAATGCAGGGCCTGGCTACACCTTC	CASSLNAGPGYTF
16	TRBJ1-2	TRBD1	TRBV10-2	.	TGCGCCAGCAGTGATCCCGGGACAGGCCCTAGGGATGGCTACACCTTC	CASSDPGTGPRDGYTF
12	TRBJ2-7	.	TRBV28	.	TGTGCCAGCAGTTTTAATCCCAGCGAGCAGTACTTC	CASSFNPSEQYF
13	TRBJ2-3	.	TRBV7-6	.	TGTGCCAGCTTGGCGGGGGCAACAGATACGCAGTATTTT	CASLAGATDTQYF
16	TRBJ1-5	.	TRBV28	.	TGTGCCAGCAGCCCGGGAGGGGACTCCCCGAGATGGCCCCAGCATTTT	CASSPGGDSPRWPQHF
13	TRBJ2-1	TRBD2	TRBV5-1	once	TGCGCCAGCAGCTTGGCCGGGAGGGGTGAGCAGTTCTTC	CASSLAGRGEQFF
12	TRBJ2-5	.	TRBV5-8	.	TGTGCCAGCAGCTTGGCGCAAGAGACCCAGTACTTC	CASSLAQETQYF
13	TRBJ2-7	TRBD2	TRBV6-5	.	TGTGCCAGCAGCGAGCGGGGCGCCTACGAGCAGTACTTC	CASSERGAYEQYF
13	TRBJ2-1	.	TRBV6-4	.	TGTGCCAGCAGCTCCGGGACCTACAATGAGCAGTTCTTC	CASSSGTYNEQFF